Presented here are 29 T cell receptor beta chains from one specimen sequenced in a study of blood T cells in healthy people across ages (dated by TCRdb to between 2015 and 2016). Library prep was done by 5' RACE. Sequencing took place on an Illumina HiSeq 2500. The second PCR ran for roughly 6 to 11 cycles and used a J-beta primer mix along with a sample-barcoded 5' primer. TCRdb trimmed public reads at Q25 via fastp, called clones via MiXCR and kept in-frame beta chains. Each record represents a unique CDR3 protein, reported with the most common genes and DNA among its rows. The sample data list about 800,000 distinct CDR3 sequences, and 55% to 75% of these were observed just once. The top ten hold about 20% of the sample. The source material was blood. Source of these receptors: a man aged 25 to 40 in good health.

This clonotype was found once. This chain connects TRBV24-1 to TRBJ2-1, with 15 bases that match TRBD2. The CDR3 totals 20 residues. Looked up from germline, CDR1 is KGHDR and CDR2 is SFDVKD. With 3 bases clipped from V and 0 bases from J, the junction kept 8 bases outside the gene matches. In DNA, the CDR3 is TGTGCCACCAGTGATCGTCCCGGGACTAGCGGGAGGCGCTCCTACAATGAGCAGTTCTTC. Its translation is CATSDRPGTSGRRSYNEQFF.

This rearrangement joins TRBV7-9 to TRBJ1-4; D gene unclear. Trimming shortened V by 1 base and J by 6 bases, and 3 bases separated the two germline ends. Germline V lookup: CDR1 SEHNR, CDR2 FQNEAQ (reference sequence). This CDR3 comprises 12 residues. The CDR3: CASSLEDEKLFF. For the CDR3, the DNA is TGTGCCAGCAGCTTAGAAGATGAAAAACTGTTTTTT.

The chain couples TRBV5-4 to TRBJ2-2; the D is unclear. CDR1 is SGHNT, CDR2 YYREEE, per germline (reference sequence). V dropped 0 bases and J dropped 2 bases, with 8 bases sitting between them. CDR3 length: 15 residues. CDR3 in amino acids: CASSLVQRNTGELFF. The CDR3 DNA sequence: TGTGCCAGCAGCTTGGTTCAGAGAAACACCGGGGAGCTGTTTTTT.

V gene TRBV20-1 combines with J gene TRBJ2-1, with D possibly called TRBD1 or TRBD2 (6 bases each). There are 13 residues in the CDR3. The V end was cut by 4 bases, the J end by 5 bases, with 12 bases between. Germline V lookup: CDR1 DFQATT, CDR2 SNEGSKA (reference sequence). CDR3 nucleotide sequence: TGCAGTGCTACCGCGGGGACAAACAATGAGCAGTTCTTC. This sequence encodes CSATAGTNNEQFF.

The chain couples TRBV4-3 to TRBJ1-4; weak D call: TRBD1 (6 bases). Per germline, CDR1 LGHNA and CDR2 YSLEER. The CDR3 has 16 residues. Trimming pared 0 bases from V and 6 bases from J, leaving 14 bases between. The CDR3 protein is CASSQDVDSPYEKLFF. As DNA, the CDR3 is TGCGCCAGCAGCCAAGATGTGGACAGCCCTTATGAAAAACTGTTTTTT.

The CDR3 is CASTDSERGTSSYEQYF. As DNA, the CDR3 is TGTGCCAGCACCGACTCGGAGAGGGGGACATCTTCCTACGAGCAGTACTTC. This chain joins TRBV6-1 and TRBJ2-7, with D tentatively TRBD1 (6 bases). The CDR3 covers 17 residues. CDR1 is MNHNS, CDR2 SASEGT, per germline. V shed 7 bases and J shed 1 base, with 23 bases lying between them.

This chain joins TRBV7-2 and TRBJ1-1, with D perhaps TRBD1 (5 bases). Germline CDR1 is SGHTA and CDR2 is FQGNSA. Trimming stripped 2 bases from V and 0 bases from J, with 10 bases between. This CDR3 spans 15 amino acids. The CDR3 DNA is TGTGCCAGCAGCTTAAGGGCAGGGATGAACACTGAAGCTTTCTTT. Translated, it gives CASSLRAGMNTEAFF.

V is TRBV6-5 and J is TRBJ2-2; the D gene is possibly TRBD2 (6 bases). V shed 5 bases and J shed 2 bases, with 15 bases lying between them. Germline V lookup: CDR1 MNHEY, CDR2 SVGAGI. This CDR3 has 16 amino acids. CDR3: CASSLSGGSNTGELFF. The CDR3 nucleotides read TGTGCCAGCAGTCTCAGCGGAGGGAGCAACACCGGGGAGCTGTTTTTT.

This sequence joins TRBV20-1 and TRBJ1-1; 10 nucleotides agree with TRBD1. From germline, CDR1 is DFQATT and CDR2 SNEGSKA (reference sequence). V shed 6 bases, J shed 1 base, and the junction held 8 bases outside the gene matches. The CDR3 totals 15 residues. The CDR3 loop is CSATDRGRKNTEAFF. As DNA, the CDR3 is TGCAGTGCAACTGACAGGGGGCGCAAGAACACTGAAGCTTTCTTT.

On this clonotype: Sequence at one end of the junction differs from germline and may be a read error. The CDR3 DNA reads TGTGCCTGGAGTGCGACAGGGGGCAAACAGCCCCAGCATTTT. Its translation: CAWSATGGKQPQHF. J is TRBJ1-5 and V is TRBV30; 10 positions agree with TRBD1. This CDR3 is 14 amino acids long. The germline V gene encodes CDR1 GTSNPN and CDR2 SVGIG (reference sequence).

This chain links TRBV9 with TRBJ2-3; D is unclear. Trimming left V 3 bases short and J 9 bases short, with 11 bases between. There are 12 residues in the CDR3. The germline gives CDR1 SGDLS, CDR2 YYNGEE. CDR3 nucleotide sequence: TGTGCCAGCAGCGCCGTACTCGGGACGCAGTATTTT. Protein product: CASSAVLGTQYF.

The chain carries TRBV13 and TRBJ2-3, with 11 nucleotides matching TRBD2. Unmatched junction bases numbered 10, after V lost 4 bases and J lost 4 bases. CDR3 length equals 17 residues. CDR1 is PRHDT, CDR2 FYEKMQ, per germline (reference sequence). CDR3 DNA: TGTGCCAGCAGCTCCATACTACTAGCGGGAGAGGCAGATACGCAGTATTTT. Its protein is CASSSILLAGEADTQYF.

The genes are TRBV7-6 and TRBJ2-7, with 10 bases aligning to TRBD1. Germline values: CDR1 SGHVS, CDR2 FNYEAQ. V gave up 3 bases and J gave up 4 bases; unmatched junction bases: 6. The CDR3 covers 15 residues. The CDR3 nucleotides are TGTGCCAGCAGCTTGGGACAGGGACAGGGGTACGAGCAGTACTTC. It specifies CASSLGQGQGYEQYF.

V usage is TRBV12-3 or TRBV12-4 and J usage is TRBJ2-1, with no clear D. The J call is uncertain, as TRBJ2-7 better fits the DNA end. This CDR3 is built from 13 residues. CDR3 region: CASMLSSYNEQYF. Here the CDR3 DNA reads TGTGCCAGCATGTTAAGCTCCTACAATGAGCAGTACTTC.

This chain joins TRBV6-6 and TRBJ2-5; tentative D call: TRBD2 (6 bases). The J call may be in error: the DNA end matches TRBJ2-7 better. This CDR3 contains 14 residues. Germline CDR1 MNHNY, CDR2 SVGAGI (reference sequence). DNA of the CDR3: TGTGCCAGCAGTTACCCGGGACTTCCCTACGAGCAGTACTTC. Amino acid sequence: CASSYPGLPYEQYF.

The rearrangement joins TRBV24-1 to TRBJ2-3, with TRBD1 as a possible D gene (5 bases). Trimming took 6 bases from V and 2 from J, leaving 11 bases between them. CDR1 is KGHDR, CDR2 SFDVKD, per germline. The CDR3 has 14 residues. CDR3 bases: TGTGCCACCAGTCAGGGTGACAACACAGATACGCAGTATTTT. Its protein is CATSQGDNTDTQYF.

The CDR3: CASSYVPGDEQFF. The CDR3 nucleotides are TGTGCCAGCAGTTACGTGCCAGGGGATGAGCAGTTCTTC. The V and J genes are TRBV6-5 and TRBJ2-1; possibly TRBD1 for D (6 bases). The CDR3 spans 13 residues. Germline values: CDR1 MNHEY, CDR2 SVGAGI. Trimming took 2 bases from V and 8 from J, leaving 10 bases between them.

On this clonotype: This could be a read error, since a much larger clone is one nucleotide away. This chain joins TRBV3-1 and TRBJ1-2, with D hard to call. Trimming pared 3 bases from V and 3 bases from J, leaving 2 bases between. CDR3 length: 11 residues. Germline values: CDR1 LGHDT, CDR2 YNNKEL (reference sequence). CDR3 bases: TGTGCCAGCAGCCAGCACTATGGCTACACCTTC. Its protein is CASSQHYGYTF. Together with reference TRBV3-1 and TRBJ1-2, the CDR3 gives the full variable domain: DTAVSQTPKYLVTQMGNDKSIKCEQNLGHDTMYWYKQDSKKFLKIMFSYNNKELIINETVPNRFSPKSPDKAHLNLHINSLELGDSAVYFCASSQHYGYTFGSGTRLTVV.

The rearrangement uses TRBV28 and TRBJ1-1; TRBD1 might be the D (6 bases). In germline, CDR1 is MDHEN, CDR2 SYDVKM. The ends were cut back, 6 bases at V and 0 bases at J, with 11 bases in the middle. The CDR3 totals 14 residues. CDR3 bases: TGTGCCAGCAGCCCAGGGGCTATGAACACTGAAGCTTTCTTT. Translation: CASSPGAMNTEAFF.

A single count supports this clonotype. The J gene is TRBJ1-4, the V gene TRBV7-2; D gene uncertain. V was clipped by 4 bases and J by 12 bases, with 9 bases between them. The CDR3 consists of 11 residues. Germline V lookup: CDR1 SGHTA, CDR2 FQGNSA. The CDR3 loop is CASSSELQLFF. The CDR3 nucleotides are TGTGCCAGCAGCTCTGAGCTACAACTGTTTTTT.

The chain joins TRBV28 to TRBJ2-7, with 10 bases identical to TRBD2. Germline V gene sequence: CDR1 MDHEN, CDR2 SYDVKM. CDR3 length: 17 amino acids. J gave up 12 bases and V 2 bases, and 19 bases lay outside the gene matches. The CDR3 coding sequence is TGTGCCAGCAGTTTAACCCCTCAGGGGCTAGCGGGGGTAGCTCGGTACTTC. Translating it yields CASSLTPQGLAGVARYF. The entire variable domain, with the rest obtained from reference TRBV28 and TRBJ2-7, is as follows: DVKVTQSSRYLVKRTGEKVFLECVQDMDHENMFWYRQDPGLGLRLIYFSYDVKMKEKGDIPEGYSVSREKKERFSLILESASTNQTSMYLCASSLTPQGLAGVARYFGPGTRLTVT.

This chain joins TRBV28 and TRBJ1-1; possible D gene TRBD1, 5 bases. The V end lost 8 bases, the J end lost 6 bases, and 16 bases lay between the germline ends. Germline values: CDR1 MDHEN, CDR2 SYDVKM. This CDR3 spans 13 amino acids. CDR3 nucleotide sequence: TGTGCCAGCTACACTTCAGGGTTATCTGAAGCTTTCTTT. Its translation: CASYTSGLSEAFF.

The chain employs TRBV27 and TRBJ2-4; 9 nucleotides match TRBD2. The DNA end is more similar to TRBJ2-7, so the J call may be wrong. CDR1 is MNHEY, CDR2 SMNVEV, per germline (reference sequence). The CDR3 contains 14 residues. Here the CDR3 DNA reads TGTGCCAGCAGTTTACTCGGGACTAGCCTCGAGCAGTACTTC. This encodes CASSLLGTSLEQYF.

This rearrangement joins TRBV6-5 to TRBJ2-2; D ambiguous. The ends were cut back, 6 bases at V and 6 bases at J, with 8 bases in the middle. CDR1 MNHEY and CDR2 SVGAGI come from the germline V gene. The CDR3 is 12 residues long. CDR3 in amino acids: CASSPTAGELFF. DNA for the CDR3: TGTGCCAGCAGCCCCACAGCCGGGGAGCTGTTTTTT.

This clonotype came up a few times. The chain links TRBV7-2 to TRBJ2-7; either TRBD1 or TRBD2 may fit D (5 bases each). The CDR3 is 16 residues long. V lost 5 bases and J lost 0, with 17 bases in between. The germline CDR1 and CDR2 sequences are SGHTA and FQGNSA. CDR3 nucleotide sequence: TGTGCCAGCAGCCCGGATTCCGGGACCAGCTCCTACGAGCAGTACTTC. Its translation: CASSPDSGTSSYEQYF.

This chain connects TRBV7-2 to TRBJ2-3, with a tentative D call TRBD2 (6 bases). Looked up from germline, CDR1 is SGHTA and CDR2 is FQGNSA. V lost 1 base and J 3 bases, leaving 14 bases between the germline ends. This CDR3 region has 16 residues. Written as DNA, the CDR3 is TGTGCCAGCAGCTTAGGCCCGGGAGTGGGGACAGATACGCAGTATTTT. Its protein is CASSLGPGVGTDTQYF.

This clonotype was counted between two and nine times. In DNA form, the CDR3 reads TGTGCCAGCAGCCCGGGACATCCCTACGAGCAGTACTTC. This codes for CASSPGHPYEQYF. The rearrangement links TRBV7-2 to TRBJ2-4, with D possibly being TRBD1 (6 bases). The tail of the sequence fits TRBJ2-7 better, so the J call may be wrong. The CDR3 covers 13 residues. CDR1 and CDR2 from the germline V gene are SGHTA and FQGNSA.

Details on this clonotype: A much larger clone sits a single nucleotide away, making a read error possible. The rearrangement links TRBV5-1 to TRBJ2-1, with TRBD2 matching 10 bases. CDR1 is SGHRS, CDR2 YFSETQ, per germline. V was pared by 5 bases and J by 6 bases, with 8 bases of the junction left unmatched. The CDR3 covers 15 residues. Written as DNA, the CDR3 is TGCGCCAGCAGGAGCCTAGCGGGAGAGAGCAATGAGCAGTTCTTC. As protein: CASRSLAGESNEQFF.

CDR3 DNA: TGTGCCAGCAGTGAAGGTGGACTCCAGTCCCAGACCCAGTACTTC. Translation: CASSEGGLQSQTQYF. V and J are TRBV2 and TRBJ2-5; tentatively, D is TRBD2 (5 bases). V lost 1 base and J lost 6, with 15 bases in between. The CDR3 consists of 15 residues. Germline lookup yields CDR1 SNHLY and CDR2 FYNNEI.